These T cell receptor beta chains were read from a single sample in a study of regulatory T cells in long-lasting Graves disease. TCRdb independently ran MiXCR on the multiplex PCR reads; one entry per CDR3 protein. The data contain about 560,000 distinct CDR3 sequences, roughly 16% of them singletons. The same data also went into a second study, on T cells in Graves' hyperthyroidism and ophthalmopathy.

The sequencing here drew on peripheral blood mononuclear cells (PBMCs), taken at new diagnosis, from a patient treated with antithyroid drugs. The receptor set was obtained from a man between 18 and 35 years old with Graves disease. Both conserved end residues are part of each CDR3. The order of the fields is D gene, clone size, V gene, J gene, CDR3 protein, CDR3 DNA. D genes are given only for firm matches. A clone size is listed for some rows: how often the clone was seen (once, few, many), or a class if it is expanded.

d_call: -
clone_size: few
v_call: TRBV19
j_call: TRBJ2-1
cdr3_aa: CASSMEGSFDNEQFF
cdr3_nt: TGTGCCAGTAGTATGGAGGGAAGTTTCGACAATGAGCAGTTCTTC

d_call: -
clone_size: -
v_call: TRBV5-1
j_call: TRBJ1-2
cdr3_aa: CASSLPGPRGYTF
cdr3_nt: TGCGCCAGCAGCTTGCCGGGGCCGCGGGGCTACACCTTC

d_call: TRBD1
clone_size: -
v_call: TRBV18
j_call: TRBJ2-7
cdr3_aa: CASSRGQGETYGQYF
cdr3_nt: TGTGCCAGCTCACGGGGACAGGGAGAAACCTACGGGCAGTACTTC

d_call: -
clone_size: -
v_call: TRBV24-1
j_call: TRBJ2-3
cdr3_aa: CATSDLNGDTQYF
cdr3_nt: TGTGCCACCAGTGATTTGAACGGAGATACGCAGTATTTT

d_call: TRBD1
clone_size: many
v_call: TRBV29-1
j_call: TRBJ2-5
cdr3_aa: CSVLPGQGGETQYF
cdr3_nt: TGCAGCGTTCTCCCGGGACAGGGGGGCGAGACCCAGTACTTC

d_call: TRBD1
clone_size: many
v_call: TRBV6-1
j_call: TRBJ1-5
cdr3_aa: CASRDRGKPQHF
cdr3_nt: TGTGCCAGCAGGGACAGGGGGAAGCCCCAGCATTTT

d_call: -
clone_size: many
v_call: TRBV12-5
j_call: TRBJ2-1
cdr3_aa: CASGLEYHGLQFF
cdr3_nt: TGTGCTAGTGGTTTGGAGTACCATGGTTTGCAGTTCTTC

d_call: -
clone_size: many
v_call: TRBV2
j_call: TRBJ2-1
cdr3_aa: CASSGLGIPTMKQFF
cdr3_nt: TGTGCCAGCAGTGGCCTAGGGATTCCTACAATGAAGCAGTTCTTC

d_call: -
clone_size: many
v_call: TRBV6-1
j_call: TRBJ1-5
cdr3_aa: CASSVPGMTRVSNQPQHF
cdr3_nt: TGTGCCAGCAGTGTACCTGGGATGACCCGAGTTAGCAATCAGCCCCAGCATTTT

d_call: TRBD1
clone_size: -
v_call: TRBV5-6
j_call: TRBJ1-6
cdr3_aa: CASSLPGGTGNSPLHF
cdr3_nt: TGTGCCAGCAGCTTGCCAGGGGGGACTGGAAATTCACCCCTCCACTTT

d_call: -
clone_size: -
v_call: TRBV29-1
j_call: TRBJ1-2
cdr3_aa: CSAVVQGRNYGYTF
cdr3_nt: TGCAGCGCCGTCGTACAGGGTAGGAACTATGGCTACACCTTC

d_call: TRBD2
clone_size: many
v_call: TRBV7-9
j_call: TRBJ2-1
cdr3_aa: CASSLPGGTPLGSYNEQFF
cdr3_nt: TGTGCCAGCAGCCTTCCGGGAGGTACCCCCCTTGGATCCTACAATGAGCAGTTCTTC

d_call: -
clone_size: many
v_call: TRBV6-1
j_call: TRBJ1-5
cdr3_aa: CASSGGPSNQPQHF
cdr3_nt: TGTGCCAGCAGTGGGGGACCTAGCAATCAGCCCCAGCATTTT

d_call: -
clone_size: many
v_call: TRBV7-9
j_call: TRBJ1-5
cdr3_aa: CASSPDSNQPQHF
cdr3_nt: TGTGCCAGCAGTCCGGATAGCAATCAGCCCCAGCATTTT

d_call: -
clone_size: many
v_call: TRBV7-9
j_call: TRBJ2-4
cdr3_aa: CASSSIAGKGYIQYF
cdr3_nt: TGTGCCAGCAGCTCGATAGCAGGGAAGGGATACATTCAGTACTTC

d_call: -
clone_size: few
v_call: TRBV7-3
j_call: TRBJ2-2
cdr3_aa: CASSFAANTGELFF
cdr3_nt: TGTGCCAGCAGCTTCGCAGCGAACACCGGGGAGCTGTTTTTT

d_call: -
clone_size: -
v_call: TRBV7-9
j_call: TRBJ1-1
cdr3_aa: CASSYPPTGRNTEAFF
cdr3_nt: TGTGCCAGCAGCTACCCTCCGACAGGAAGGAACACTGAAGCTTTCTTT

d_call: -
clone_size: -
v_call: TRBV6-1
j_call: TRBJ1-2
cdr3_aa: CAIREGNYGYTF
cdr3_nt: TGTGCCATCAGAGAGGGAAACTATGGCTACACCTTC

d_call: TRBD2
clone_size: -
v_call: TRBV12-3/TRBV12-4
j_call: TRBJ2-1
cdr3_aa: CASTPNGRAGEQFF
cdr3_nt: TGTGCCAGCACCCCAAACGGGAGGGCCGGGGAGCAGTTCTTC

d_call: -
clone_size: many
v_call: TRBV6-2/TRBV6-3
j_call: TRBJ1-5
cdr3_aa: CASSETGRQPQHF
cdr3_nt: TGTGCCAGCAGTGAAACAGGGCGTCAGCCCCAGCATTTT

d_call: -
clone_size: many
v_call: TRBV6-5
j_call: TRBJ1-2
cdr3_aa: CASSYSKRAYGYTF
cdr3_nt: TGTGCCAGCAGTTACTCCAAACGGGCCTATGGCTACACCTTC

d_call: -
clone_size: many
v_call: TRBV12-3/TRBV12-4
j_call: TRBJ1-1
cdr3_aa: CASSTNGGATGAFF
cdr3_nt: TGTGCCAGCAGTACGAATGGGGGGGCGACTGGGGCTTTCTTT

d_call: -
clone_size: many
v_call: TRBV30
j_call: TRBJ1-3
cdr3_aa: CAWWTFSSSGNTIYF
cdr3_nt: TGTGCCTGGTGGACATTCTCGTCCTCTGGAAACACCATATATTTT

d_call: TRBD2
clone_size: few
v_call: TRBV27
j_call: TRBJ2-7
cdr3_aa: CASHSGGATYEQYF
cdr3_nt: TGTGCCAGTCATTCGGGGGGAGCTACTTACGAGCAGTACTTC

d_call: -
clone_size: many
v_call: TRBV2
j_call: TRBJ2-7
cdr3_aa: CASSSLASSYEQYF
cdr3_nt: TGTGCCAGCAGTAGTCTAGCGAGCTCCTACGAGCAGTACTTC

d_call: -
clone_size: many
v_call: TRBV30
j_call: TRBJ1-2
cdr3_aa: CASPRKAGRGYTF
cdr3_nt: TGTGCCTCTCCCCGTAAGGCGGGCCGTGGCTACACCTTC

d_call: TRBD1
clone_size: -
v_call: TRBV10-3
j_call: TRBJ2-1
cdr3_aa: CAISDRRDRVVDEQFF
cdr3_nt: TGTGCCATCAGTGATAGGCGGGACAGGGTTGTTGATGAGCAGTTCTTC

d_call: -
clone_size: many
v_call: TRBV5-1
j_call: TRBJ2-7
cdr3_aa: CASSLVDSEQYF
cdr3_nt: TGCGCCAGCAGCTTGGTTGACTCCGAGCAGTACTTC

d_call: -
clone_size: -
v_call: TRBV10-1
j_call: TRBJ2-7
cdr3_aa: CASSEGLPPYEQYF
cdr3_nt: TGCGCCAGCAGTGAAGGACTTCCGCCCTACGAGCAGTACTTC

d_call: TRBD1
clone_size: many
v_call: TRBV28
j_call: TRBJ1-1
cdr3_aa: CASRQRQGEVNTEAFF
cdr3_nt: TGTGCCAGCAGACAAAGACAGGGCGAAGTGAACACTGAAGCTTTCTTT

d_call: TRBD2
clone_size: many
v_call: TRBV9
j_call: TRBJ2-3
cdr3_aa: CASSASGSTDTQYF
cdr3_nt: TGTGCCAGCAGTGCTAGCGGGAGCACAGATACGCAGTATTTT

d_call: TRBD2
clone_size: -
v_call: TRBV10-3
j_call: TRBJ2-1
cdr3_aa: CAISENAGTSGFYNEQFF
cdr3_nt: TGTGCCATCAGTGAGAATGCCGGGACTAGCGGGTTTTACAATGAGCAGTTCTTC

d_call: -
clone_size: -
v_call: TRBV20-1
j_call: TRBJ2-7
cdr3_aa: CSARDPAIYEQYF
cdr3_nt: TGCAGTGCTAGAGATCCGGCTATTTACGAGCAGTACTTC

d_call: -
clone_size: -
v_call: TRBV20-1
j_call: TRBJ1-1
cdr3_aa: CSAYSAAGTEAFF
cdr3_nt: TGCAGTGCCTATAGCGCGGCCGGCACTGAAGCTTTCTTT

d_call: TRBD1
clone_size: -
v_call: TRBV11-3
j_call: TRBJ1-1
cdr3_aa: CASSQGASEALF
cdr3_nt: TGTGCCAGCAGCCAGGGGGCCTCTGAAGCTCTCTTT

d_call: -
clone_size: -
v_call: TRBV20-1
j_call: TRBJ2-1
cdr3_aa: CSAGGHNEQFF
cdr3_nt: TGCAGTGCGGGCGGGCACAATGAGCAGTTCTTC

d_call: -
clone_size: -
v_call: TRBV27
j_call: TRBJ2-7
cdr3_aa: CASQDSSSYEQYF
cdr3_nt: TGTGCCAGCCAGGACTCGAGCTCCTACGAGCAGTACTTC

d_call: -
clone_size: -
v_call: TRBV5-1
j_call: TRBJ2-2
cdr3_aa: CASSFSPPPGGTGELFF
cdr3_nt: TGCGCCAGCAGCTTTAGTCCCCCCCCAGGTGGCACCGGGGAGCTGTTTTTT

d_call: -
clone_size: -
v_call: TRBV29-1
j_call: TRBJ2-3
cdr3_aa: CSVEEGGTDTQYF
cdr3_nt: TGCAGCGTTGAGGAAGGGGGCACAGATACGCAGTATTTT

d_call: -
clone_size: -
v_call: TRBV4-1
j_call: TRBJ1-6
cdr3_aa: CASSLRPGQSNSPLHF
cdr3_nt: TGCGCCAGCAGCCTCCGCCCGGGACAAAGTAATTCACCCCTCCACTTT

d_call: -
clone_size: many
v_call: TRBV18
j_call: TRBJ2-7
cdr3_aa: CASSPTGRGPSYEQYF
cdr3_nt: TGTGCCAGCTCACCTACCGGGAGGGGGCCATCCTACGAGCAGTACTTC

d_call: TRBD2
clone_size: -
v_call: TRBV28
j_call: TRBJ2-6
cdr3_aa: CASNVWGGTGANVLTF
cdr3_nt: TGTGCCAGCAACGTGTGGGGGGGGACTGGGGCCAACGTCCTGACTTTC